Described below is a single T cell receptor beta chain sequence and its context. The data derive from a study of blood T cell repertoires in COVID-19. In the authors' methods: Estimation of nucleated cell counts relied on the amplification of reference gene primers. Generated by immunoSEQ multiplex PCR, the TCRdb table keeps only in-frame clones and is missing some. The V and J calls and clone size are taken from that table; D and trimming were inferred from the DNA. This sample yields around 140,000 clones, of which approximately 90% are seen a single time; 10% belongs to the top ten. This CDR3 is 18 amino acids long. Germline lookup yields CDR1 KGHSH and CDR2 LQKENI. Trimming left V 3 bases short and J 1 base short, with 18 bases between.

The receptor comes from a man aged 50-60 years with acute or convalescent COVID-19. Sequencing used peripheral blood. The chain couples TRBV18 to TRBJ1-4; D uncertain. Written as DNA, the CDR3 is TGTGCCAGCTCACCCGTCCAGACACAAGAGCTAACTAATGAAAAACTGTTTTTT. This translates into CASSPVQTQELTNEKLFF.